This T cell receptor (beta chain) came from a study of T cells in Graves' hyperthyroidism and ophthalmopathy. V was trimmed by 2 bases and J by 5 bases, leaving 18 bases between them. Germline loops: CDR1 SNHLY, CDR2 FYNNEI. The CDR3 totals 16 residues. Study-wide results and caveats: In the blood, most expanded thyroid clonotypes above 0.001 appeared as well.

This clonotype was seen a handful of times. The antigen remains unidentified. Graves' hyperthyroidism without ophthalmopathy progression within 18 months was termed stable. The hyperthyroidism patients had all been newly diagnosed, and their disease duration was under 2 months. Their ages ranged from 18 to 65 years. Each diagnosis drew on symptoms, thyroxine, TRAb, thyroid ultrasound and orbital computed tomography findings. Amplification targeted TCR beta CDR3 regions from RNA transcripts. A first-round RT-PCR of the TCR CDR3 used the HTBI primer set. TCRdb independently ran MiXCR on the multiplex PCR reads; one entry per CDR3 protein. The sample yields hundreds of thousands of distinct CDR3 sequences, just over 45% seen once.

This clonotype was sampled from a woman between 18 and 30 years old with Graves' hyperthyroidism. Sequenced input: peripheral blood or thyroid tissue (not recorded which). The genes are TRBV2 and TRBJ1-2; a possible D gene is TRBD1 (5 bases). CDR3 in amino acids: CASSENRFGAGYGYTF. In DNA form, the CDR3 reads TGTGCCAGCAGTGAAAACAGGTTCGGGGCTGGGTATGGCTACACCTTC.